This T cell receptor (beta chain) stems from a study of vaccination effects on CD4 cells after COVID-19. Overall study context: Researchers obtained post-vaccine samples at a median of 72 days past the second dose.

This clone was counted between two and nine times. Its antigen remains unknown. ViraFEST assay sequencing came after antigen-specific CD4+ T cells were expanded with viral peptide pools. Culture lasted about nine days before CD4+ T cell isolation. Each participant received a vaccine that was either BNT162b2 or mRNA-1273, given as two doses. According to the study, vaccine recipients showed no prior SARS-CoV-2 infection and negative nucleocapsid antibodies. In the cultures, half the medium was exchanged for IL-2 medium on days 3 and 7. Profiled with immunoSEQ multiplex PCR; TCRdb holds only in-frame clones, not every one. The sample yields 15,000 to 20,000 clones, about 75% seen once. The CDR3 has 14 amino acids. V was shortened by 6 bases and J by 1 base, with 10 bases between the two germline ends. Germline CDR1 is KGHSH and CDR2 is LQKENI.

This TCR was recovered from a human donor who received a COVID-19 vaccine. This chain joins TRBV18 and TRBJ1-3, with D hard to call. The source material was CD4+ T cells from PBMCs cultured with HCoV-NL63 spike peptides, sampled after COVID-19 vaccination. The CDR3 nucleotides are TGTGCCAGCTCTAATAGGACTTCTGGAAACACCATATATTTT. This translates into CASSNRTSGNTIYF.